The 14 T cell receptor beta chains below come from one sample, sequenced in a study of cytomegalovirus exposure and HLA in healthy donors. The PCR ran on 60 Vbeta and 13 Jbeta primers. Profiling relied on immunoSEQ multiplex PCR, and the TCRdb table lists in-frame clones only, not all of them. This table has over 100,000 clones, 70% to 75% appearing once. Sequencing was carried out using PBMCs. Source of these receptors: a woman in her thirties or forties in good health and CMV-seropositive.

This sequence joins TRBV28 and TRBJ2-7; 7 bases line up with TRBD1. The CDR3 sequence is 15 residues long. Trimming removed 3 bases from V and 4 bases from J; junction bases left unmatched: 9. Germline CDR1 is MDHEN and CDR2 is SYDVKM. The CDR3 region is CASSFRYRGEYEQYF. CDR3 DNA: TGTGCCAGCAGTTTTCGTTACAGGGGTGAATACGAGCAGTACTTC.

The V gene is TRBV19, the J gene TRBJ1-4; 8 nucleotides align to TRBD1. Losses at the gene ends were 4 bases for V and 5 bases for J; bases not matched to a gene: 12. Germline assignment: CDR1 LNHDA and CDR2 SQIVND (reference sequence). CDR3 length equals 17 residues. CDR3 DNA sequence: TGTGCCAGTAGTACCATAACAAGGGACAGGAAAAATGAAAAACTGTTTTTT. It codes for CASSTITRDRKNEKLFF.

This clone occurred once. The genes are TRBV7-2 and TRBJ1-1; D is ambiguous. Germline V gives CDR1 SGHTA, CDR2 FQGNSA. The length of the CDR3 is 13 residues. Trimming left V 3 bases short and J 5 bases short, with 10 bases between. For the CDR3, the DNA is TGTGCCAGCAGCTTGGACTCTCTGACTGAAGCTTTCTTT. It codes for CASSLDSLTEAFF.

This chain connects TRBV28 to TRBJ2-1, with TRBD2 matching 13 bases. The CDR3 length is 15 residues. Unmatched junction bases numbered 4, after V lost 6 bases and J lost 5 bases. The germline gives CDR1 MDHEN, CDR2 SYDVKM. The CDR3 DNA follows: TGTGCCAGCAGCTTAGGACTAGCGGGAGACAATGAGCAGTTCTTC. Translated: CASSLGLAGDNEQFF.

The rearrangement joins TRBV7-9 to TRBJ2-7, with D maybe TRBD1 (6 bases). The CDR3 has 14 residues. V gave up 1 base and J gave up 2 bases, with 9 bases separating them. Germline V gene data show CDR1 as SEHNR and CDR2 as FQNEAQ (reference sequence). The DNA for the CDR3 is TGTGCCAGCAGCTTAGGGACAGCCCCCTACGAGCAGTACTTC. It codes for CASSLGTAPYEQYF. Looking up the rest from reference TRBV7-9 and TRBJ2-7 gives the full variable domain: DTGVSQNPRHKITKRGQNVTFRCDPISEHNRLYWYRQTLGQGPEFLTYFQNEAQLEKSRLLSDRFSAERPKGSFSTLEIQRTEQGDSAMYLCASSLGTAPYEQYFGPGTRLTVT.

The CDR3 region is CASSLASGGGTEAFF. As DNA, the CDR3 is TGCGCCAGCAGCTTGGCGTCGGGGGGAGGCACTGAAGCTTTCTTT. The chain recombines TRBV5-1 with TRBJ1-1; tentatively, D is TRBD1 (5 bases). The CDR3 spans 15 residues. Trimming shortened V by 0 bases and J by 4 bases, and 13 bases separated the two germline ends. Germline V CDR1 and CDR2: SGHRS, YFSETQ.

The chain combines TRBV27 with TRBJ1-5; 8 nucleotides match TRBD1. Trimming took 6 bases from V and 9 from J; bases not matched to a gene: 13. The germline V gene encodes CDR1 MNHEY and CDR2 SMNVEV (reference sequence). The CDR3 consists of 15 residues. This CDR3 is CASSHGQGKRGPQHF. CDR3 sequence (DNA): TGTGCCAGCAGCCACGGACAGGGTAAGAGAGGGCCCCAGCATTTT.

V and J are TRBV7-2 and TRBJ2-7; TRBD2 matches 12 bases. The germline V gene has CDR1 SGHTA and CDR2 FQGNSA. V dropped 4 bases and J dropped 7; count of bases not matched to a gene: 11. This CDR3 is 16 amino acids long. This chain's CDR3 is CASSSQALAGGPEQYF. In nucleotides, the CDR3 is TGTGCCAGCAGCTCCCAGGCACTAGCGGGAGGCCCGGAGCAGTACTTC.

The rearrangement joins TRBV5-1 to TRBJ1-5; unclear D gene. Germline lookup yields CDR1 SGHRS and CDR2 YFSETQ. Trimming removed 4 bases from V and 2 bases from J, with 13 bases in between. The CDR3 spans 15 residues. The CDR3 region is CASSPSSGGNQPQHF. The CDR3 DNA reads TGCGCCAGCAGCCCGTCATCGGGAGGCAATCAGCCCCAGCATTTT.

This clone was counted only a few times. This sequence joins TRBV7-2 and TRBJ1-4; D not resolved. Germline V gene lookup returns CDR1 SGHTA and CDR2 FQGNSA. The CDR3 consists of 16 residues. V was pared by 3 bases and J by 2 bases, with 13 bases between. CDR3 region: CASSLFNRWTNEKLFF. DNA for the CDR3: TGTGCCAGCAGCTTGTTTAACAGATGGACTAATGAAAAACTGTTTTTT. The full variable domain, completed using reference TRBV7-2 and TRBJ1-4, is GAGVSQSPSNKVTEKGKDVELRCDPISGHTALYWYRQSLGQGLEFLIYFQGNSAPDKSGLPSDRFSAERTGGSVSTLTIQRTQQEDSAVYLCASSLFNRWTNEKLFFGSGTQLSVL.

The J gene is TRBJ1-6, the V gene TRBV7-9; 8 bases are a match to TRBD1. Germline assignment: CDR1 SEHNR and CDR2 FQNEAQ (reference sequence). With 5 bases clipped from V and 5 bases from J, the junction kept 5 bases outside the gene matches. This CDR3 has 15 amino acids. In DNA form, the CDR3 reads TGTGCCAGCAGCCAGAACAGGGGGAATAATTCACCCCTCCACTTT. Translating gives CASSQNRGNNSPLHF.

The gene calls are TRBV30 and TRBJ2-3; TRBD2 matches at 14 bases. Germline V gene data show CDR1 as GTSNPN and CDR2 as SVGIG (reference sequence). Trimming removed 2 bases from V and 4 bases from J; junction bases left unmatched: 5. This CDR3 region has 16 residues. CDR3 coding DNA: TGTGCCTGGAGTACCGGACTAGCGGGGGGCCCAGATACGCAGTATTTT. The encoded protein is CAWSTGLAGGPDTQYF.

The CDR3 sequence is CASSLGGTGGDTQYF. Here the CDR3 DNA reads TGTGCCAGCAGTTTAGGCGGGACAGGGGGCGATACGCAGTATTTT. The chain links TRBV28 to TRBJ2-3; 12 bases are shared with TRBD1. The trim removed 2 bases at V and 6 bases at J, leaving 3 bases unmatched. This CDR3 comprises 15 residues. CDR1 is MDHEN and CDR2 is SYDVKM in the germline V gene.

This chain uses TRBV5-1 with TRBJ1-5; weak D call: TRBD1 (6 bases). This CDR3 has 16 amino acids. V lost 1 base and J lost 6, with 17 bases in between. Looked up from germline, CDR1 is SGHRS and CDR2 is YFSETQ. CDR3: CASSLYPGVPGQPQHF. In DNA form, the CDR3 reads TGCGCCAGCAGCTTGTACCCAGGGGTGCCCGGTCAGCCCCAGCATTTT. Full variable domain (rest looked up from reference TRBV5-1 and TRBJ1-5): KAGVTQTPRYLIKTRGQQVTLSCSPISGHRSVSWYQQTPGQGLQFLFEYFSETQRNKGNFPGRFSGRQFSNSRSEMNVSTLELGDSALYLCASSLYPGVPGQPQHFGDGTRLSIL.